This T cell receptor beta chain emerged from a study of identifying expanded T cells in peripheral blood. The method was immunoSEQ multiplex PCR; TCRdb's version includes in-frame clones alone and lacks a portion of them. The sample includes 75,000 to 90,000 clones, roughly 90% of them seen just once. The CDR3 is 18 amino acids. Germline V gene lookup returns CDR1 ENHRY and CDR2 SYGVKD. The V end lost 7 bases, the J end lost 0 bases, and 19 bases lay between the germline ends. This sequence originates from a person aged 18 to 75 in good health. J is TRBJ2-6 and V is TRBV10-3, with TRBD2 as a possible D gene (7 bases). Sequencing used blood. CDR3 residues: CAIKSGGLSLSGANVLTF. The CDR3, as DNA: TGTGCCATCAAATCGGGGGGCCTATCCCTCTCTGGGGCCAACGTCCTGACTTTC.